This TCR beta chain was sequenced in a study of T cells in localized non-small cell lung cancer. Overall study results and limits: In uninvolved adjacent lung, T cell clonality reached its highest value, exceeding tumor. In the blood, greater T cell density corresponded to longer overall survival. Among the top 100 tumor clones, a median around 60 appeared in adjacent lung.

In the case of this clone: What it binds is not known.

The CDR3 loop spans 16 amino acids. CDR1 and CDR2 (germline): SGHKS, YYEKEE (reference sequence). V shed 2 bases and J 4 bases; nucleotides not matched to a gene: 7. This table comes from immunoSEQ multiplex PCR, and its TCRdb copy is limited to in-frame clones, with some not included. The sample records some 72,000 clones, roughly four fifths being singletons. The sequencing used peripheral blood, collected before any cancer treatment. The rearrangement joins TRBV5-5 to TRBJ1-5; 9 bases fit TRBD1. This sequence was found in a man aged 40 to 69 with stage I lung adenocarcinoma. CDR3 nucleotides: TGTGCCAGCAGCTTTACCCCGGGACAGGGAAATCAGCCCCAGCATTTT. Translating it yields CASSFTPGQGNQPQHF.